Listed below are T cell receptor beta chains from one sample, sequenced in a study of cytomegalovirus exposure and HLA in healthy donors. Assay: immunoSEQ multiplex PCR; the TCRdb copy retains only in-frame clones and omits some. The sample records around 140,000 clones, roughly 73% being singletons. The source material was PBMCs. The source is a man in his forties or fifties in good health and CMV-seronegative. Both conserved end residues are part of each CDR3. The D gene is left open where the match is weak. Size values are once, few and many counts, or a class for expanded clones, and some rows have none.

clone_size	j_call	d_call	v_call	cdr3_aa	cdr3_nt
-	TRBJ1-1	-	TRBV11-1	CASSLARGSGTEAFF	TGTGCCAGCAGCTTAGCCCGGGGAAGTGGGACTGAAGCTTTCTTT
once	TRBJ1-1	TRBD1	TRBV19	CASSIGTGGEAFF	TGTGCCAGTAGTATAGGGACAGGGGGTGAAGCTTTCTTT
-	TRBJ2-3	-	TRBV6-1	CASRTTAGDTQYF	TGTGCCAGCAGGACCACTGCAGGGGATACGCAGTATTTT
-	TRBJ2-6	-	TRBV2	CASRQQGSGANVLTF	TGTGCCAGCAGACAACAGGGCTCTGGGGCCAACGTCCTGACTTTC
-	TRBJ1-4	TRBD1	TRBV2	CASSQTGRGEKLFF	TGTGCCAGCAGTCAGACAGGGCGAGGCGAAAAACTGTTTTTT
-	TRBJ2-5	TRBD2	TRBV2	CASSGPSGGLRETQYF	TGTGCCAGCAGTGGCCCTAGCGGGGGGTTAAGAGAGACCCAGTACTTC
-	TRBJ1-3	TRBD1	TRBV14	CASSEIQGAGNTIYF	TGTGCCAGCAGCGAAATACAGGGGGCTGGAAACACCATATATTTT
-	TRBJ2-5	TRBD2	TRBV6-5	CASSYSSGVSQETQYF	TGTGCCAGCAGTTACTCTAGCGGGGTTAGTCAAGAGACCCAGTACTTC
-	TRBJ2-2	TRBD1	TRBV2	CASTADRPNTGELFF	TGTGCCAGCACCGCGGACAGGCCGAACACCGGGGAGCTGTTTTTT
-	TRBJ1-4	-	TRBV6-1	CASSPRGYEKLFF	TGTGCCAGCAGCCCCAGGGGTTATGAAAAACTGTTTTTT
-	TRBJ2-3	TRBD1	TRBV4-1	CASSLTAGTGGTDTQYF	TGCGCCAGCAGCCTAACCGCCGGGACAGGGGGCACAGATACGCAGTATTTT
-	TRBJ1-6	TRBD1	TRBV6-5	CASTINRGNSPLHF	TGTGCCAGCACTATAAACAGGGGCAATTCACCCCTCCACTTT
-	TRBJ1-1	TRBD1	TRBV5-1	CASRPTTGVNTEAFF	TGCGCCAGCAGACCGACGACAGGGGTGAACACTGAGGCTTTCTTT
-	TRBJ2-3	TRBD1	TRBV9	CASSADRGADTQYF	TGTGCCAGCAGCGCTGACAGGGGCGCAGATACGCAGTATTTT
-	TRBJ2-7	-	TRBV9	CASSVASGSYEQYF	TGTGCCAGCAGCGTAGCCAGCGGCTCCTACGAGCAGTACTTC
-	TRBJ1-6	TRBD1	TRBV19	CASRTDRGNRPLHF	TGTGCCAGTAGAACCGACAGGGGAAATCGACCCCTCCACTTT
-	TRBJ1-1	-	TRBV7-2	CASSFDWNTEAFF	TGTGCCAGCAGTTTCGACTGGAACACTGAAGCTTTCTTT
-	TRBJ1-5	-	TRBV7-2	CASSPGILQPQHF	TGTGCCAGCAGCCCCGGGATCCTTCAGCCCCAGCATTTT
-	TRBJ2-1	TRBD1	TRBV2	CASRRLPGQGSYNEQFF	TGTGCCAGCCGTAGATTACCGGGACAGGGTTCCTACAATGAGCAGTTCTTC
-	TRBJ2-2	-	TRBV5-1	CASSLVGDNTGELFF	TGCGCCAGCAGCTTGGTGGGAGATAACACCGGGGAGCTGTTTTTT
-	TRBJ1-5	-	TRBV15	CATSTHRGGTPKQHF	TGTGCCACCAGCACGCACCGGGGGGGGACACCCAAACAGCATTTT
-	TRBJ2-5	TRBD2	TRBV5-1	CASSWGTSGGGQETQYF	TGCGCCAGCAGCTGGGGGACTAGCGGGGGGGGCCAAGAGACCCAGTACTTC
-	TRBJ2-2	-	TRBV5-6	CASRSDRNTGELFF	TGTGCCAGCAGATCGGACAGGAACACCGGGGAGCTGTTTTTT
-	TRBJ2-2	-	TRBV9	CASSVDGGAVTGELFF	TGTGCCAGCAGCGTAGATGGTGGGGCGGTCACCGGGGAGCTGTTTTTT
-	TRBJ2-5	-	TRBV30	CAWSVQGETQYF	TGTGCCTGGAGTGTCCAGGGAGAGACCCAGTACTTC
-	TRBJ2-7	-	TRBV21-1	CASSKGGGGFDGVEYEQYF	TGTGCCAGCAGCAAAGGGGGGGGCGGGTTCGATGGGGTTGAATACGAGCAGTACTTC
few	TRBJ1-4	TRBD1	TRBV4-1	CASSRAGGQGEKLFF	TGCGCCAGCAGCCGTGCAGGGGGTCAAGGCGAAAAACTGTTTTTT
-	TRBJ1-4	-	TRBV18	CASSPGAGNEKLFF	TGTGCCAGCTCACCGGGGGCAGGGAATGAAAAACTGTTTTTT
few	TRBJ2-7	TRBD2	TRBV10-3	CAISGTSGSYEQYF	TGTGCCATCAGTGGGACTAGCGGCTCCTACGAGCAGTACTTC
-	TRBJ1-2	-	TRBV19	CASSTGQGFSGYTF	TGTGCCAGTAGTACGGGGCAGGGGTTCTCTGGCTACACCTTC
-	TRBJ2-7	-	TRBV5-4	CASSLAVPGEQYF	TGTGCCAGCAGCTTGGCCGTCCCCGGGGAGCAGTACTTC
-	TRBJ1-5	-	TRBV6-6	CASSYERNQPQHF	TGTGCCAGCAGTTACGAACGGAATCAGCCCCAGCATTTT
-	TRBJ2-3	-	TRBV2	CATFNPGTDTQYF	TGTGCCACCTTTAATCCTGGCACAGATACGCAGTATTTT
-	TRBJ2-1	-	TRBV7-9	CASSFTRKNEQFF	TGTGCCAGCAGCTTCACTAGAAAGAATGAGCAGTTCTTC
-	TRBJ2-7	TRBD2	TRBV29-1	CSVEGLAGAPGLREQYF	TGCAGCGTTGAAGGACTAGCGGGGGCCCCTGGTCTTCGCGAGCAGTACTTC
-	TRBJ2-6	-	TRBV19	CASTVRVSGANVLTF	TGTGCCAGTACGGTCCGGGTCTCTGGGGCCAACGTCCTGACTTTC
-	TRBJ2-5	TRBD2	TRBV7-2	CASSRPRTSGGRWETQYF	TGTGCCAGCAGCCGCCCCCGGACTAGCGGGGGGCGGTGGGAGACCCAGTACTTC
-	TRBJ2-3	-	TRBV7-8	CASSLDRGTDTQYF	TGTGCCAGCAGCTTAGACAGGGGCACAGATACGCAGTATTTT
-	TRBJ1-4	-	TRBV25-1	CASSVTGFEKLFF	TGTGCCAGCAGTGTAACAGGGTTTGAAAAACTGTTTTTT
-	TRBJ2-5	-	TRBV6-5	CASSSRGWETQYF	TGTGCCAGCAGTTCGAGGGGGTGGGAGACCCAGTACTTC
few	TRBJ1-1	TRBD1	TRBV4-1	CASSQPGQGNTEAFF	TGCGCCAGCAGCCAACCGGGACAGGGGAACACTGAAGCTTTCTTT
few	TRBJ1-3	-	TRBV15	CATSRGDNGNTIYF	TGTGCCACCAGCAGGGGGGACAATGGAAACACCATATATTTT
few	TRBJ1-1	-	TRBV30	CALRSGGRFTEAFF	TGTGCCTTACGATCCGGGGGTAGGTTCACTGAAGCTTTCTTT
-	TRBJ2-7	-	TRBV6-1	CASMIGGLAYEQYF	TGTGCCAGCATGATCGGAGGGTTGGCCTACGAGCAGTACTTC
-	TRBJ2-7	TRBD1	TRBV30	CAWGTGNEQYF	TGTGCCTGGGGGACAGGGAACGAGCAGTACTTC
-	TRBJ2-5	TRBD1	TRBV7-2	CASSTGTAKETQYF	TGTGCCAGCAGCACGGGGACAGCTAAAGAGACCCAGTACTTC
-	TRBJ1-1	TRBD1	TRBV9	CASSASGTAKLNTEAFF	TGTGCCAGCAGCGCATCCGGGACAGCAAAATTGAACACTGAAGCTTTCTTT
-	TRBJ1-1	-	TRBV10-3	CAISDGVWGGTEAFF	TGTGCCATCAGTGATGGGGTTTGGGGGGGAACTGAAGCTTTCTTT
-	TRBJ1-1	-	TRBV7-2	CASSLVAGDTEAFF	TGTGCCAGCAGCTTAGTGGCAGGGGACACTGAAGCTTTCTTT
-	TRBJ2-5	TRBD2	TRBV7-9	CASSGLADQETQYF	TGTGCCAGCAGCGGACTAGCGGATCAAGAGACCCAGTACTTC
-	TRBJ2-5	-	TRBV29-1	CSVQSGREETQYF	TGCAGCGTTCAGAGCGGGCGAGAAGAGACCCAGTACTTC
-	TRBJ1-2	-	TRBV7-9	CASSLGLTGLGYGYTF	TGTGCCAGCAGCTTAGGTTTAACGGGTCTAGGCTATGGCTACACCTTC
-	TRBJ1-3	-	TRBV7-3	CASSQPVQYSGNTIYF	TGTGCCAGCAGCCAACCCGTCCAGTACTCTGGAAACACCATATATTTT